The source of this TCR beta chain is a study of control samples from healthy donors and cancer patients. Trimming cost V 4 bases and J 6 bases; bases outside gene matches: 13. The CDR3 sequence is 16 residues long. Germline lookup yields CDR1 MGHRA and CDR2 YSYEKL. The repertoire was sequenced with immunoSEQ multiplex PCR; TCRdb's copy has only in-frame clones and lacks some. The data hold over 150,000 clones, with nearly 96% observed a single time. The chain has TRBV4-1 and TRBJ2-7, with 9 bases lining up with TRBD1. The sequence was collected from a woman aged 30 to 39 in good health. The sequencing input was blood. CDR3 nucleotides: TGCGCCAGCAGCCCCCAAGAGAGAGGGACAGGGATCGAGCAGTACTTC. The encoded protein is CASSPQERGTGIEQYF.